A single sample is the source of the 14 T cell receptor beta chains below, sequenced in a study of blood T cell repertoires in COVID-19. Method: immunoSEQ multiplex PCR; TCRdb's copy keeps in-frame clones and lacks some. Of 200,000 to 250,000 clones in the sample, around 90% were seen once. Source material: peripheral blood. Receptor source: a man between 25 and 39 years old with COVID-19, enrolled during active disease.

This clone has only one observation. This sequence joins TRBV2 and TRBJ2-7, with TRBD2 matching 7 bases. V was pared by 7 bases and J by 2 bases, with 8 bases of the junction left unmatched. Germline values: CDR1 SNHLY, CDR2 FYNNEI. The CDR3 extends over 14 amino acids. The CDR3 here is CASTSGTIAYEQYF. In DNA form, the CDR3 reads TGTGCCAGCACCTCCGGGACTATCGCCTACGAGCAGTACTTC.

V gene TRBV27 combines with J gene TRBJ1-3; D ambiguous. V was trimmed by 5 bases and J by 4 bases, leaving 18 bases between them. CDR3 length equals 16 residues. Looked up from germline, CDR1 is MNHEY and CDR2 is SMNVEV (reference sequence). The CDR3 region has the DNA TGTGCCAGCAGTCCCCTACAGACTCCGGGGGGAAACACCATATATTTT. Translation gives CASSPLQTPGGNTIYF.

The chain carries TRBV5-1 and TRBJ1-1; D is possibly TRBD1 (5 bases). The CDR3 has 15 amino acids. Trimming took off 0 bases at V and 4 bases at J, with 13 bases between the two ends. Germline values: CDR1 SGHRS, CDR2 YFSETQ. The CDR3 sequence: CASSLESGRSTEAFF. As DNA, the CDR3 is TGCGCCAGCAGCTTGGAATCAGGGCGGAGCACTGAAGCTTTCTTT.

V and J are TRBV6-5 and TRBJ2-7; 8 nucleotides line up with TRBD1. This CDR3 has 12 residues. The V gene end was trimmed by 6 bases and the J gene end by 7 bases; junction bases not matched to a gene: 5. Germline CDR1 reads MNHEY; CDR2 reads SVGAGI. The CDR3 protein is CASSRRDREQYF. In nucleotides, the CDR3 is TGTGCCAGCAGCCGCAGGGACAGGGAGCAGTACTTC.

The V and J genes are TRBV5-4 and TRBJ2-7; D possibly corresponds to TRBD2 (6 bases). The V gene's germline CDR1 is SGHNT and CDR2 YYREEE (reference sequence). V was shortened by 4 bases and J by 7 bases, with 21 bases between the two germline ends. This CDR3 is 15 amino acids long. The CDR3 nucleotides read TGTGCCAGCAGCCCCCCCGGGAGAAGGGAAAGGGAGCAGTACTTC. Its translation: CASSPPGRREREQYF.

This rearrangement joins TRBV5-4 to TRBJ2-2; 9 bases map to TRBD1. This CDR3 has 17 amino acids. Trimming at V came to 0 bases and at J to 2 bases, leaving 5 bases not matched to a gene. CDR1 is SGHNT, CDR2 YYREEE, per germline (reference sequence). DNA for the CDR3: TGTGCCAGCAGCTTGGTTGGGACAGGGCGAAACACCGGGGAGCTGTTTTTT. It yields the protein CASSLVGTGRNTGELFF.

The chain has TRBV5-1 and TRBJ1-1; D is unresolved. V shed 4 bases and J shed 3 bases, with 13 bases lying between them. Looked up from germline, CDR1 is SGHRS and CDR2 is YFSETQ. There are 14 residues in the CDR3. Here the CDR3 DNA reads TGCGCCAGCAGCGGAGGGCCGGGTGACACTGAAGCTTTCTTT. It encodes CASSGGPGDTEAFF. The full variable domain, rest sourced from reference TRBV5-1 and TRBJ1-1, is KAGVTQTPRYLIKTRGQQVTLSCSPISGHRSVSWYQQTPGQGLQFLFEYFSETQRNKGNFPGRFSGRQFSNSRSEMNVSTLELGDSALYLCASSGGPGDTEAFFGQGTRLTVV.

The J gene is TRBJ2-7, the V gene TRBV11-2; TRBD1 agrees at 12 bases. CDR3 size: 13 residues. V lost 5 bases and J lost 6; bases outside the gene matches: 2. CDR1 SGHAT and CDR2 FQNNGV come from the germline V gene. Written as DNA, the CDR3 is TGTGCCAGCAGCGGGACAGGGGGCGTCGAGCAGTACTTC. This codes for CASSGTGGVEQYF.

This chain connects TRBV6-5 to TRBJ1-1; D gene uncertain. The V gene lost 1 base and the J gene lost 0 bases, with 12 bases spanning the gap. The CDR3 has 16 amino acids. Germline V gene sequence: CDR1 MNHEY, CDR2 SVGAGI. Written as DNA, the CDR3 is TGTGCCAGCAGTTACTATTCGACACGACTGAACACTGAAGCTTTCTTT. This gives the protein CASSYYSTRLNTEAFF.

This clone was seen more than once but under ten times. The chain has TRBV3-1 (or the pseudogene TRBV3-2) and TRBJ2-7; TRBD1 might be the D (6 bases). This CDR3 has 13 amino acids. Germline CDR1 and CDR2: LGHDT and YNNKEL (reference sequence). The V end lost 4 bases, the J end lost 3 bases, and 10 bases lay between the germline ends. The CDR3 DNA sequence: TGTGCCAGCAGCCTTAGACAGGACTACGAGCAGTACTTC. Translating gives CASSLRQDYEQYF.

The genes are TRBV6-5 and TRBJ2-7; D remains unclear. Germline assignment: CDR1 MNHEY and CDR2 SVGAGI. The CDR3 length is 11 residues. Trimming took 8 bases from V and 0 from J, leaving 5 bases between them. DNA of the CDR3: TGTGCCAGCCTTAGCTCCTACGAGCAGTACTTC. As protein: CASLSSYEQYF.

The chain employs TRBV7-9 and TRBJ1-1, with D uncertain. Per germline, CDR1 SEHNR and CDR2 FQNEAQ (reference sequence). Trimming shortened V by 2 bases and J by 1 base, and 14 bases separated the two germline ends. The CDR3 runs 16 residues. The CDR3 spells CASSLFVGSGNTEAFF. CDR3 DNA: TGTGCCAGCAGCTTATTCGTAGGGAGTGGGAACACTGAAGCTTTCTTT.

Ten or more counts support this clone. This chain links TRBV28 with TRBJ2-3; 8 bases are shared with TRBD2. Trimming removed 6 bases from V and 0 bases from J; junction bases left unmatched: 8. The germline V gene has CDR1 MDHEN and CDR2 SYDVKM. The CDR3 spans 16 residues. The CDR3 sequence is CASSALADRSTDTQYF. The CDR3 DNA is TGTGCCAGCAGCGCACTAGCGGACCGTAGCACAGATACGCAGTATTTT. Full variable domain (missing parts from reference TRBV28 and TRBJ2-3): DVKVTQSSRYLVKRTGEKVFLECVQDMDHENMFWYRQDPGLGLRLIYFSYDVKMKEKGDIPEGYSVSREKKERFSLILESASTNQTSMYLCASSALADRSTDTQYFGPGTRLTVL.

V gene TRBV2 combines with J gene TRBJ1-2, with 9 bases that match TRBD1. There are 14 residues in the CDR3. Germline V gene data show CDR1 as SNHLY and CDR2 as FYNNEI. V shed 5 bases and J 7 bases; nucleotides not matched to a gene: 8. The CDR3 loop is CASSIKQGAGGYTF. CDR3 in DNA: TGTGCCAGCAGTATTAAACAGGGGGCGGGTGGCTACACCTTC.